These 11 T cell receptor beta chains were sequenced from one sample in a study of breast tumors, draining lymph nodes, adjacent tissues. TCRdb re-derived calls from the multiplex PCR reads in MiXCR, one entry per CDR3 protein. The sample has tens of thousands of distinct CDR3 sequences, over 40% seen once; the top ten hold about 10%. Sequencing was performed on breast tumor tissue. The receptors originated from a female donor with breast cancer. Some clones in this sample may be carry-over from other donors' samples.

This clonotype was seen at least ten times. This chain uses TRBV6-2 or TRBV6-3 with TRBJ2-7; TRBD2 agrees at 12 bases. The CDR3 spans 15 residues. Germline V gene lookup returns CDR1 MNHEY and CDR2 SVGEGT. The trim removed 6 bases at V and 3 bases at J, leaving 6 bases unmatched. The CDR3 spells CASRPASGRVYEQYF. DNA of the CDR3: TGTGCCAGCAGACCCGCTAGCGGGAGGGTCTACGAGCAGTACTTC.

The chain couples TRBV20-1 to TRBJ1-6, with 10 bases matching TRBD1. The CDR3 extends over 14 amino acids. Germline V gives CDR1 DFQATT, CDR2 SNEGSKA (reference sequence). Trimming removed 3 bases from V and 12 bases from J; junction bases left unmatched: 8. The CDR3 bases are TGCAGTGCTAGGCGCCGGGACAGGGGCTTACCCCTCCACTTT. Protein: CSARRRDRGLPLHF.

This clonotype was seen repeatedly, ten times or more. This chain links TRBV20-1 with TRBJ2-1; unclear D gene. V dropped 5 bases and J dropped 7 bases, with 12 bases sitting between them. The CDR3 extends over 12 amino acids. The germline V gene encodes CDR1 DFQATT and CDR2 SNEGSKA (reference sequence). The CDR3 DNA is TGCAGTGCTGCGAGTCCCGCAAATGAGCAGTTCTTC. This codes for CSAASPANEQFF.

This clonotype was counted at least ten times. The chain recombines TRBV6-1 with TRBJ2-4; 9 nucleotides agree with TRBD2. The germline V gene has CDR1 MNHNS and CDR2 SASEGT. V dropped 1 base and J dropped 6; count of bases not matched to a gene: 7. The CDR3 extends over 16 amino acids. The CDR3 loop reads CASSEGSGRIRNIQYF. The CDR3 DNA follows: TGTGCCAGCAGTGAAGGGAGCGGGAGGATCCGAAACATTCAGTACTTC.

This clonotype was picked up many times. The V call is TRBV4-3, the J call TRBJ2-1; D not certain. The germline CDR1 and CDR2 sequences are LGHNA and YSLEER. The CDR3 runs 13 residues. V dropped 1 base and J dropped 6 bases, with 7 bases sitting between them. The CDR3 loop reads CASSQGRLNEQFF. The CDR3 DNA follows: TGCGCCAGCAGCCAAGGACGACTCAATGAGCAGTTCTTC.

In its sample, this clonotype was seen many times. The chain is built from TRBV18 and TRBJ2-2; TRBD1 matches at 9 bases. Germline V lookup: CDR1 KGHSH, CDR2 LQKENI. The length of the CDR3 is 16 residues. V lost 5 bases to trimming and J lost 0 bases; unmatched junction nucleotides: 4. The CDR3 nucleotides read TGTGCCAGCTCATCTACAGGGGGCGCGAACACCGGGGAGCTGTTTTTT. It specifies CASSSTGGANTGELFF.

This chain uses TRBV10-1 with TRBJ2-3; 11 nucleotides line up with TRBD2. This CDR3 comprises 16 residues. In germline, CDR1 is WNHNN, CDR2 SYGVQD (reference sequence). The trim removed 6 bases at V and 3 bases at J, leaving 8 bases unmatched. CDR3 loop: CASSEGTSGLTDTQYF. The CDR3 DNA is TGCGCCAGCAGCGAAGGGACTAGCGGTTTAACAGATACGCAGTATTTT.

In this sample, this clonotype turned up once. The chain uses TRBV30 and TRBJ1-6, with D perhaps TRBD1 (6 bases). CDR3 size: 13 residues. CDR1 and CDR2 from the germline V gene are GTSNPN and SVGIG (reference sequence). V lost 3 bases and J lost 7, with 10 bases in between. CDR3 sequence: CAWSGGANSPLHF. The CDR3 bases are TGTGCCTGGAGCGGGGGGGCGAATTCACCCCTCCACTTT.

The rearrangement links TRBV5-1 to TRBJ1-6; D not resolved. CDR1 is SGHRS and CDR2 is YFSETQ in the germline V gene. V was shortened by 0 bases and J by 7 bases, with 11 bases between the two germline ends. This CDR3 contains 15 residues. The CDR3 DNA reads as TGCGCCAGCAGCTTGGGGCAGACGGCAAATTCACCCCTCCACTTT. It encodes CASSLGQTANSPLHF.

The CDR3 sequence: CASSLQPRGGYGYTF. The DNA of the CDR3 is TGTGCCAGCAGCTTACAACCCAGGGGGGGATATGGCTACACCTTC. The V gene is TRBV7-9, the J gene TRBJ1-2, with 7 bases identical to TRBD1. CDR3 length: 15 residues. J gave up 5 bases and V 2 bases, and 8 bases lay outside the gene matches. Germline CDR1 and CDR2: SEHNR and FQNEAQ (reference sequence). Variable domain in full (rest from reference TRBV7-9 and TRBJ1-2): DTGVSQNPRHKITKRGQNVTFRCDPISEHNRLYWYRQTLGQGPEFLTYFQNEAQLEKSRLLSDRFSAERPKGSFSTLEIQRTEQGDSAMYLCASSLQPRGGYGYTFGSGTRLTVV.

The rearrangement uses TRBV28 and TRBJ2-2, with 10 bases identical to TRBD1. V lost 3 bases, J lost 6 bases, and 16 bases stayed unmatched. This CDR3 region has 19 residues. Germline CDR1 and CDR2: MDHEN and SYDVKM. DNA of the CDR3: TGTGCCAGCAGTTTTATCTCGGGACAGGGGTTCCCCGGGGCCGGGGAGCTGTTTTTT. Its translation is CASSFISGQGFPGAGELFF.